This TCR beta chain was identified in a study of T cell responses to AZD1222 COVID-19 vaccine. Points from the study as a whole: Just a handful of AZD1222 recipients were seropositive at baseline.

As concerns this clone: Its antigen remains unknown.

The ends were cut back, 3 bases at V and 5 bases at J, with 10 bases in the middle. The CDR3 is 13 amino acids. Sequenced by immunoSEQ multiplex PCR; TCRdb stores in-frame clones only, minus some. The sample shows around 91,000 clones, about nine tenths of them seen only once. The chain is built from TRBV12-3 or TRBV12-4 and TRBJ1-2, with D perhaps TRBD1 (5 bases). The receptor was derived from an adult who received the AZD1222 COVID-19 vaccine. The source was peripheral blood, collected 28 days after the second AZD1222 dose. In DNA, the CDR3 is TGTGCCAGCAGTTTGTCAGGGCGATATGGCTACACCTTC. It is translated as CASSLSGRYGYTF.